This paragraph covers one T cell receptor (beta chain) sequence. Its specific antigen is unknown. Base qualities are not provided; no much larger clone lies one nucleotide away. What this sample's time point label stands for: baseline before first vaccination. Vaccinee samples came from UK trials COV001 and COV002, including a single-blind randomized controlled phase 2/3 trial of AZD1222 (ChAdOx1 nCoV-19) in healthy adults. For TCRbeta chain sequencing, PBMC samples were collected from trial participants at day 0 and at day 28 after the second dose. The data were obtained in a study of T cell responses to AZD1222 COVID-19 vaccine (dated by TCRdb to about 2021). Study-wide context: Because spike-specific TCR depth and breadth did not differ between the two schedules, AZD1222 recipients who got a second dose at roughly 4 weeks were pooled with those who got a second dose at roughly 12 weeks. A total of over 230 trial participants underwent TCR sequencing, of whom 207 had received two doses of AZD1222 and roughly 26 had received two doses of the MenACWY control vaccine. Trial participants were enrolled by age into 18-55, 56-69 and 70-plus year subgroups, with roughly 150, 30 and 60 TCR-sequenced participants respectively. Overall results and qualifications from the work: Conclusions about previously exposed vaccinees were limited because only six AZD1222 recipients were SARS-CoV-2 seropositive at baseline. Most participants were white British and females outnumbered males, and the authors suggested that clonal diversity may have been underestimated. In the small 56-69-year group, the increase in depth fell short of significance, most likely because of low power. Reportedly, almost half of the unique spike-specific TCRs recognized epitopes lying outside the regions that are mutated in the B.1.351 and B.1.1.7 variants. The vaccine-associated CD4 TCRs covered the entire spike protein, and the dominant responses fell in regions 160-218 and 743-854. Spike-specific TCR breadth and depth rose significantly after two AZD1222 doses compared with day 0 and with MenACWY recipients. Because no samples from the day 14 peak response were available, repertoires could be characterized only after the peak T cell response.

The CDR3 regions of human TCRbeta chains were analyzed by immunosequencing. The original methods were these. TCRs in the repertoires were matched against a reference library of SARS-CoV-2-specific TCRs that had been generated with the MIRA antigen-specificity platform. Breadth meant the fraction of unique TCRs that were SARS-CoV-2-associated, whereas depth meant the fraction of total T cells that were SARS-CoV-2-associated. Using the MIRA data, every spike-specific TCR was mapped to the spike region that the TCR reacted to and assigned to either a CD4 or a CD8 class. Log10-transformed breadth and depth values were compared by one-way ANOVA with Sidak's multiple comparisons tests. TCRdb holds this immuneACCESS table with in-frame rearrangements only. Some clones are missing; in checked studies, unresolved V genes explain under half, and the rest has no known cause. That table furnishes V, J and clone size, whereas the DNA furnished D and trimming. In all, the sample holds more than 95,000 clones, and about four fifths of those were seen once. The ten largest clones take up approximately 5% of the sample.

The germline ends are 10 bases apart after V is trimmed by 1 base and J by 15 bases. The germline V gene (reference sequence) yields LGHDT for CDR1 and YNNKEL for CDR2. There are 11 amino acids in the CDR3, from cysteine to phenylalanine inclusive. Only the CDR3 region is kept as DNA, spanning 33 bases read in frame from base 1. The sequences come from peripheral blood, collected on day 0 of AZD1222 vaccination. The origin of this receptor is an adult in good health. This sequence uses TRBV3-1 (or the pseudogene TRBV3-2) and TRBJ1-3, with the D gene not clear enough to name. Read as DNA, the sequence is TGTGCCAGCAGCCAAGCCCAGTCGACATATTTT. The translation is CASSQAQSTYF.